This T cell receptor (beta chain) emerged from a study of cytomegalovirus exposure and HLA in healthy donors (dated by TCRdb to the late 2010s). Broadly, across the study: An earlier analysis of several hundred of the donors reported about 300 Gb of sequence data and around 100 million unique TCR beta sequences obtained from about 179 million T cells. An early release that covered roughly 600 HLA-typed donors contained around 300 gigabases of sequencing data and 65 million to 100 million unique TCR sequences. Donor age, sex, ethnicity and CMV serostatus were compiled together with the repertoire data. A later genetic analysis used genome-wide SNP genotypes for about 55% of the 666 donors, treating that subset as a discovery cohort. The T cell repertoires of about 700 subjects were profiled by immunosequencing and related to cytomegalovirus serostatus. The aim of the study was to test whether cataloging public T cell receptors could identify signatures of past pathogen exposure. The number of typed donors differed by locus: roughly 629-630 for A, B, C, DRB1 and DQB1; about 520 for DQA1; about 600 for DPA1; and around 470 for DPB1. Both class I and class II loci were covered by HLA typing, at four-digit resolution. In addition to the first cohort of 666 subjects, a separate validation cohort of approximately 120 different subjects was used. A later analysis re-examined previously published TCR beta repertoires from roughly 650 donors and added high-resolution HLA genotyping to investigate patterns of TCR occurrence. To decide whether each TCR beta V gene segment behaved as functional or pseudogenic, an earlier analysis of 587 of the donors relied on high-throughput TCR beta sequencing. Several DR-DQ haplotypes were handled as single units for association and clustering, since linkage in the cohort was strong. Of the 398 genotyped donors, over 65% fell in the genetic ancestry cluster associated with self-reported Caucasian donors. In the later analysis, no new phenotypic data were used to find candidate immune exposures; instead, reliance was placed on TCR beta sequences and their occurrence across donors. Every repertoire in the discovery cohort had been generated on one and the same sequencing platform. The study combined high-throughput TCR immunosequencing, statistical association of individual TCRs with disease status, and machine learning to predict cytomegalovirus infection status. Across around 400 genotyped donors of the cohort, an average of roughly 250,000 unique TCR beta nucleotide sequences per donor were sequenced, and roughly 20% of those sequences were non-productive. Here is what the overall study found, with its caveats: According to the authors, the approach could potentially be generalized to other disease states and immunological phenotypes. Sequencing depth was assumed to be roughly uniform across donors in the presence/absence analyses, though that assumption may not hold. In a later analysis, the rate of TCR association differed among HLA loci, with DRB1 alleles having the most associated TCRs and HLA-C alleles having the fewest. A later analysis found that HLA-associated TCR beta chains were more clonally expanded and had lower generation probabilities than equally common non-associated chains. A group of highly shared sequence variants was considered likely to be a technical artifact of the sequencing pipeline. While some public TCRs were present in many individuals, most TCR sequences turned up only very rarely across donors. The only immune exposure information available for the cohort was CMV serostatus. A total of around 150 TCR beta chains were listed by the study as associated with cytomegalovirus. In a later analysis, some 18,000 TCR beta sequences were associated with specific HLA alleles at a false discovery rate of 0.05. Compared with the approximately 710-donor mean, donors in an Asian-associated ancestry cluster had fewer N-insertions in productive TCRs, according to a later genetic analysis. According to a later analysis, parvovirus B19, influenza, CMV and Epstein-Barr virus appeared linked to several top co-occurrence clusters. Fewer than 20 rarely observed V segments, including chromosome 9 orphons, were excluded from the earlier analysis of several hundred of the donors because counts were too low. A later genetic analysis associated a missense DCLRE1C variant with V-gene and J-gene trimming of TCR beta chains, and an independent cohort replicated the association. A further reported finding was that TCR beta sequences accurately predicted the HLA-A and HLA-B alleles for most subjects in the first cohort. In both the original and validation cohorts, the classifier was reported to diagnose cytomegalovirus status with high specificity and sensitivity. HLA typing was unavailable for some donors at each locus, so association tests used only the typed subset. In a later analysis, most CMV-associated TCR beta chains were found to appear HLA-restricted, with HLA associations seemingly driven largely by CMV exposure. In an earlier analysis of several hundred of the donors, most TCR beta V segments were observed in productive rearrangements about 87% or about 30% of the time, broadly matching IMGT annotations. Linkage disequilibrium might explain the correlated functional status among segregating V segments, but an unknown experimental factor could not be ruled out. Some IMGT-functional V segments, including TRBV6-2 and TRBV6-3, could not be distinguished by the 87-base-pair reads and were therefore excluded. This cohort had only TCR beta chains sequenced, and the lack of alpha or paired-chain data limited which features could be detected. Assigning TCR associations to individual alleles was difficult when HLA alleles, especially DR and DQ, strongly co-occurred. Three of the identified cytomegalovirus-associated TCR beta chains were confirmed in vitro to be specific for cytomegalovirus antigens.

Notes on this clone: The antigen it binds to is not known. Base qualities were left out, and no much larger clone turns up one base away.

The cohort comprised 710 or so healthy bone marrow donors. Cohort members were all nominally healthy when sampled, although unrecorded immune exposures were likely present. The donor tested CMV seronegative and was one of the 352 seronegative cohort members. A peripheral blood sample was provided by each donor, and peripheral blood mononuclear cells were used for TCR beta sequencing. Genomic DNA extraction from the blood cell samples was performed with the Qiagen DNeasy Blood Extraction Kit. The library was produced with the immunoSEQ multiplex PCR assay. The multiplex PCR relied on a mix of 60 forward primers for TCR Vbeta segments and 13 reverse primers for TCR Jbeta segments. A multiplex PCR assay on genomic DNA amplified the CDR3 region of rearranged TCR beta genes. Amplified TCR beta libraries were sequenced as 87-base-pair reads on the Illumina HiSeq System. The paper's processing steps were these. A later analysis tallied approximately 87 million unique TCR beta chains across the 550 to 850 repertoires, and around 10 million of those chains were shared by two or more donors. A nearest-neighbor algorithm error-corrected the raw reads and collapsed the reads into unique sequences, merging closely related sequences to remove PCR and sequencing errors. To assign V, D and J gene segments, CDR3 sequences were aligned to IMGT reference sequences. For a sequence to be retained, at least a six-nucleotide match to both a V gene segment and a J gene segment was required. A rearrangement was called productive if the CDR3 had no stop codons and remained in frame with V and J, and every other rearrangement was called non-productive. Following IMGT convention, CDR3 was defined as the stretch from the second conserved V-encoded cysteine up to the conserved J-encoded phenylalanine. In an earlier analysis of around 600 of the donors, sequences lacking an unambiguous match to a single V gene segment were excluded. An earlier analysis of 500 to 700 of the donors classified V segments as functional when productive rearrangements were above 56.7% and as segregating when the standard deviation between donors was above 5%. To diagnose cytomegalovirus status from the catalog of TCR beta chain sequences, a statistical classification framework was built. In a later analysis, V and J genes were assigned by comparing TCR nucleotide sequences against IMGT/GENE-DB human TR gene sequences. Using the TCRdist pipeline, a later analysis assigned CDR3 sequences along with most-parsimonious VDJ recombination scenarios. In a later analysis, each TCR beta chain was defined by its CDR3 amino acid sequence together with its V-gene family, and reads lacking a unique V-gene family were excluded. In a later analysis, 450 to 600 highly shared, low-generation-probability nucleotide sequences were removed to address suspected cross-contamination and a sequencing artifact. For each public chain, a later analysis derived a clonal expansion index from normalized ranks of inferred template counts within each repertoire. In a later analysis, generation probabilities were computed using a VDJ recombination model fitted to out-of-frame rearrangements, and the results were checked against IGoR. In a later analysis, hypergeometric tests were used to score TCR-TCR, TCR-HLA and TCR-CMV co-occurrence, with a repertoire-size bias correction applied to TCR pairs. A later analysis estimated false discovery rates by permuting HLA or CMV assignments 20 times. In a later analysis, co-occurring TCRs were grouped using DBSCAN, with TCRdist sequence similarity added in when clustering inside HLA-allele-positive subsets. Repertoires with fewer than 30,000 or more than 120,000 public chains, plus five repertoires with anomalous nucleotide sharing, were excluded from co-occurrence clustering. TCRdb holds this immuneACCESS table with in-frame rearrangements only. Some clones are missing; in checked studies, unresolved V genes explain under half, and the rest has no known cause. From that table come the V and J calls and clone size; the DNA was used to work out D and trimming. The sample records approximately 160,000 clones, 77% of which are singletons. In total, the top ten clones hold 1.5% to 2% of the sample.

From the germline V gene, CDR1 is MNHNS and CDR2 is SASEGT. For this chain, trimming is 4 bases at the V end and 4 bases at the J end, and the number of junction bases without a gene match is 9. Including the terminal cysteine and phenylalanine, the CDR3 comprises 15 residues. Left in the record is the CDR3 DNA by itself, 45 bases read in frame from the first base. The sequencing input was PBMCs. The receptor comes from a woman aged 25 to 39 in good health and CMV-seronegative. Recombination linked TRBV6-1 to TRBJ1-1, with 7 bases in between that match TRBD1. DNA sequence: TGTGCCAGCAGTGCCCTTCGACAGGGTGGCACTGAAGCTTTCTTT. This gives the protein CASSALRQGGTEAFF.